The 32 T cell receptor beta chains below come from one sample, sequenced in a study of T and B cells in COVID-19 patients. BIOMED2 TRB-A/B primer pools were used in multiplex TRB PCR. TCRdb reprocessed the multiplex PCR reads with MiXCR, giving one entry per CDR3 protein. Of 13,000 or so distinct CDR3 sequences detected, 25% to 30% appear once; the ten largest clones hold approximately 7%. From blood, roughly 250-550 ng of genomic DNA served as TRB template. Sequenced material: blood. The receptor set was obtained from a human donor who had recovered from COVID-19.

At least ten counts were recorded for this clonotype. The V gene is TRBV12-3 or TRBV12-4, the J gene TRBJ1-1, with 7 nucleotides matching TRBD1. The length of the CDR3 is 13 residues. V lost 5 bases to trimming and J lost 7 bases; unmatched junction nucleotides: 7. The CDR3 nucleotides read TGTGCCAGCAGTGTGGGACAGACTCTTGAAGCTTTCTTT. Translation gives CASSVGQTLEAFF.

The V gene is TRBV12-3 or TRBV12-4, the J gene TRBJ1-3; a possible D gene is TRBD1 (5 bases). This CDR3 has 19 amino acids. V was trimmed by 3 bases and J by 0 bases, leaving 21 bases between them. Here the CDR3 reads CASSFINILGRFSGNTIYF. CDR3 in DNA: TGTGCCAGCAGTTTTATTAATATTTTGGGACGTTTCTCTGGAAACACCATATATTTT.

At least ten counts were recorded for this clonotype. The gene calls are TRBV7-6 and TRBJ2-5, with a weak D call TRBD2 (5 bases). The germline V and J ends were trimmed by 0 bases and 5 bases, with 13 bases remaining between them. Germline CDR1 SGHVS, CDR2 FNYEAQ. This CDR3 comprises 15 residues. This CDR3 is CASSLAQADGETQYF. CDR3 nucleotide sequence: TGTGCCAGCAGCTTAGCGCAAGCGGATGGGGAGACCCAGTACTTC.

This clonotype is medium-sized within its sample. The genes are TRBV27 and TRBJ2-5; TRBD1 matches at 9 bases. The CDR3 has 14 residues. V dropped 4 bases and J dropped 4; count of bases not matched to a gene: 4. Germline loops: CDR1 MNHEY, CDR2 SMNVEV (reference sequence). CDR3 sequence: CASSSGQGRETQYF. The CDR3 region has the DNA TGTGCCAGCAGTTCCGGACAGGGGCGAGAGACCCAGTACTTC.

V and J are TRBV6-4 and TRBJ2-1; D is ambiguous. This CDR3 is built from 16 residues. V was shortened by 3 bases and J by 4 bases, with 16 bases between the two germline ends. Looked up from germline, CDR1 is MRHNA and CDR2 is SNTAGT. Here the CDR3 reads CASSDSTGGGYNEQFF. In nucleotides, the CDR3 is TGTGCCAGCAGTGATTCCACCGGCGGCGGTTACAATGAGCAGTTCTTC.

This clonotype was observed a handful of times. The CDR3 DNA is TGTGCCAGTAAACCGGGACACTATAATTCACCCCTCCACTTT. Encoded protein: CASKPGHYNSPLHF. The chain is built from TRBV7-2 and TRBJ1-6; D possibly corresponds to TRBD1 (6 bases). The CDR3 has 14 amino acids. The V end was cut by 9 bases, the J end by 3 bases, with 12 bases between. Germline CDR1 is SGHTA and CDR2 is FQGNSA.

Comments on this clonotype: Since a much larger clone is just one base distant, this may be a read error. The chain links TRBV12-3 or TRBV12-4 to TRBJ2-3, with TRBD1 identical over 9 bases. V shed 1 base and J 2 bases; nucleotides not matched to a gene: 16. The CDR3 has 20 residues. CDR3 protein: CASSLVDRGAKLVPTDTQYF. CDR3 DNA: TGTGCCAGCAGTTTAGTAGACAGGGGGGCCAAGTTGGTGCCCACAGATACGCAGTATTTT.

This clonotype has only a few counts. The CDR3 sequence: CASSSDRGVGYTF. CDR3 coding DNA: TGTGCCAGCAGCTCGGACAGGGGAGTAGGCTACACCTTC. V is TRBV6-1 and J is TRBJ1-2; 9 bases match TRBD1. The CDR3 loop spans 13 amino acids. Germline-derived CDR1 and CDR2 are MNHNS and SASEGT. Trimming removed 6 bases from V and 8 bases from J; junction bases left unmatched: 7.

In this sample, this clonotype turned up a few times. V and J are TRBV6-1 and TRBJ1-1; D may be TRBD1 (6 bases). Between the trimmed V and J ends, which lost 1 base and 1 base, there was a span of 13 bases. The germline V gene has CDR1 MNHNS and CDR2 SASEGT. This CDR3 is built from 16 residues. CDR3 sequence reads: CASSEGQVAGNTEAFF. The CDR3, as DNA: TGTGCCAGCAGTGAAGGACAGGTCGCAGGGAACACTGAAGCTTTCTTT.

The genes are TRBV14 and TRBJ1-1; D call uncertain. CDR1 and CDR2 from the germline V gene are SGHDN and FVKESK. Trimming stripped 8 bases from V and 1 base from J, with 14 bases between. This CDR3 spans 14 amino acids. CDR3 amino acids: CASAPRTGNTEAFF. The CDR3 DNA reads TGTGCCAGCGCCCCTAGGACGGGGAACACTGAAGCTTTCTTT. Looking up the rest from reference TRBV14 and TRBJ1-1 gives the full variable domain: EAGVTQFPSHSVIEKGQTVTLRCDPISGHDNLYWYRRVMGKEIKFLLHFVKESKQDESGMPNNRFLAERTGGTYSTLKVQPAELEDSGVYFCASAPRTGNTEAFFGQGTRLTVV.

This clonotype was found a few times. J is TRBJ2-7 and V is TRBV20-1; 11 nucleotides line up with TRBD1. CDR1 and CDR2 from the germline V gene are DFQATT and SNEGSKA (reference sequence). The V gene end was trimmed by 3 bases and the J gene end by 5 bases; junction bases not matched to a gene: 0. CDR3 length: 12 residues. CDR3 bases: TGCAGTGCTAGGGACAGGGGGCACGAGCAGTACTTC. Translation: CSARDRGHEQYF.

In this sample, this clonotype is medium-sized. The rearrangement links TRBV19 to TRBJ2-7; 11 bases align to TRBD1. The V and J ends lost 4 bases and 3 bases, in that order; junction bases with no gene match: 8. The CDR3 runs 16 residues. Germline V lookup: CDR1 LNHDA, CDR2 SQIVND (reference sequence). CDR3 in amino acids: CASSRDAGTGGYEQYF. The DNA of the CDR3 is TGTGCCAGTAGTAGAGATGCCGGGACAGGGGGCTACGAGCAGTACTTC.

The chain links TRBV27 to TRBJ2-3; 13 bases agree with TRBD2. Germline V CDR1 and CDR2: MNHEY, SMNVEV (reference sequence). V lost 5 bases and J lost 3; bases outside the gene matches: 8. The CDR3 covers 17 residues. CDR3 amino acids: CASSASGLAGATDTQYF. The CDR3 DNA follows: TGTGCCAGCAGTGCTTCCGGACTAGCGGGAGCGACAGATACGCAGTATTTT.

V usage is TRBV19 and J usage is TRBJ2-7, with a tentative D call TRBD1 (7 bases). With 10 bases removed from V and 2 bases from J, the gap between germline ends came to 21 bases. Per the germline V gene, CDR1 is LNHDA and CDR2 is SQIVND (reference sequence). The CDR3 is 15 amino acids. In nucleotides, the CDR3 is TGTGCCACCACGGGGGACAGAGTGAGTCCCTACGAGCAGTACTTC. Translated: CATTGDRVSPYEQYF.

The rearrangement uses TRBV11-2 and TRBJ1-4; tentatively, D is TRBD1 (6 bases). CDR1 SGHAT and CDR2 FQNNGV come from the germline V gene. The CDR3 loop spans 14 amino acids. V was clipped by 7 bases and J by 6 bases, with 15 bases between them. CDR3 bases: TGTGCCAGCACCTGGGACATCGGGCATGAAAAACTGTTTTTT. As protein: CASTWDIGHEKLFF.

This clonotype was detected a few times. The V call is TRBV6-1, the J call TRBJ1-3; no definite D call. This CDR3 spans 16 amino acids. V gave up 2 bases and J gave up 4 bases, with 15 bases separating them. CDR1 MNHNS and CDR2 SASEGT come from the germline V gene. Here the CDR3 reads CASSEFVAASGNTIYF. In DNA form, the CDR3 reads TGTGCCAGCAGTGAATTCGTCGCGGCCTCAGGAAACACCATATATTTT.

This clonotype was recorded a few times. The CDR3 loop is CASSLGGGEKLFF. Here the CDR3 DNA reads TGTGCCAGCAGCTTAGGGGGGGGTGAAAAACTGTTTTTT. The chain recombines TRBV7-9 with TRBJ1-4; a weak D match, TRBD1 (5 bases). The CDR3 is 13 residues long. The ends were cut back, 1 base at V and 7 bases at J, with 7 bases in the middle. Looked up from germline, CDR1 is SEHNR and CDR2 is FQNEAQ (reference sequence).

Ten or more counts support this clonotype. This chain uses TRBV18 with TRBJ2-5; tentative D call: TRBD1 (5 bases). The CDR3 loop spans 13 amino acids. Germline V gives CDR1 KGHSH, CDR2 LQKENI. Trimming took 5 bases from V and 1 from J, leaving 8 bases between them. The CDR3 region is CASSTTAQETQYF. CDR3 in DNA: TGTGCCAGCTCAACGACAGCCCAAGAGACCCAGTACTTC.

As to this clonotype: Germline and junction disagree at one end, which may indicate a read error. The V call is TRBV6-5, the J call TRBJ1-1; TRBD1 matches at 7 bases. The CDR3 covers 11 residues. Germline V gives CDR1 MNHEY, CDR2 SVGAGI. CDR3 coding DNA: TGCGCCAGCAGCCAGGGGGCTGAAGCTTTCTTT. Translation: CASSQGAEAFF.

This clonotype was observed a single time. The chain couples TRBV6-6 to TRBJ2-7; 8 bases fit TRBD1. The V and J ends lost 7 bases and 2 bases, in that order; junction bases with no gene match: 7. The CDR3 is 14 amino acids. CDR1 is MNHNY and CDR2 is SVGAGI in the germline V gene (reference sequence). The CDR3 DNA is TGTGCCAGCACCCGGACAGGGACCACCTACGAGCAGTACTTC. This gives the protein CASTRTGTTYEQYF.

By frequency in the sample, this clonotype is medium-sized (0.01 to 0.1%). The chain is built from TRBV30 and TRBJ2-7; D call uncertain. Germline values: CDR1 GTSNPN, CDR2 SVGIG (reference sequence). Trimming took off 2 bases at V and 3 bases at J, with 11 bases between the two ends. The CDR3 contains 13 residues. CDR3 loop: CAWSMKQNYEQYF. The CDR3 nucleotides are TGTGCCTGGAGTATGAAGCAGAACTACGAGCAGTACTTC. The full variable domain, its missing parts supplied by reference TRBV30 and TRBJ2-7, is SQTIHQWPATLVQPVGSPLSLECTVEGTSNPNLYWYRQAAGRGLQLLFYSVGIGQISSEVPQNLSASRPQDRQFILSSKKLLLSDSGFYLCAWSMKQNYEQYFGPGTRLTVT.

For this clonotype: At one boundary the junction diverges from the germline segment, which might be a read error. V gene TRBV6-6 combines with J gene TRBJ1-3; TRBD1 matches 7 bases. The CDR3 is 17 residues long. Germline V gene sequence: CDR1 MNHNY, CDR2 SVGAGI (reference sequence). CDR3 residues: CGSRGGSGIGSGNTIYF. In DNA form, the CDR3 reads TGTGGCAGCAGGGGGGGGTCCGGCATCGGCTCTGGAAACACCATATATTTT.

There are a few counts of this clonotype. The chain is built from TRBV5-1 and TRBJ2-5; a weak D match, TRBD1 (6 bases). The CDR3 is 15 amino acids. V lost 0 bases and J lost 4, with 13 bases in between. The V gene's germline CDR1 is SGHRS and CDR2 YFSETQ. CDR3 residues: CASSLVQGPAETQYF. The CDR3 nucleotides read TGCGCCAGCAGCTTGGTCCAGGGGCCGGCAGAGACCCAGTACTTC.

This sequence joins TRBV19 and TRBJ2-1; 8 bases agree with TRBD2. V lost 3 bases, J lost 0 bases, and 7 bases stayed unmatched. Germline CDR1 reads LNHDA; CDR2 reads SQIVND (reference sequence). The length of the CDR3 is 17 residues. CDR3 sequence: CASSMRLAGSSYNEQFF. CDR3 DNA: TGTGCCAGTAGTATGAGGCTAGCGGGCAGCTCCTACAATGAGCAGTTCTTC.

This clonotype came up a few times. The chain uses TRBV28 and TRBJ2-7, with TRBD1 matching 8 bases. Germline V gene lookup returns CDR1 MDHEN and CDR2 SYDVKM. V trimming: 2 bases; J trimming: 2 bases; junction bases outside the gene matches: 8. The length of the CDR3 is 16 residues. The CDR3 is CASSLGQGRVAYEQYF. The CDR3 DNA reads TGTGCCAGCAGTTTAGGACAGGGAAGGGTAGCCTACGAGCAGTACTTC.

The rearrangement joins TRBV10-3 to TRBJ1-2; a weak D match, TRBD1 (5 bases). Germline V gives CDR1 ENHRY, CDR2 SYGVKD. This CDR3 has 14 residues. V lost 7 bases, J lost 4 bases, and 16 bases lay in between. The DNA for the CDR3 is TGTGCCATCACCCCAGGGCAGGCGACCTATGGCTACACCTTC. The encoded protein is CAITPGQATYGYTF.

This clonotype was counted many times. This sequence joins TRBV6-5 and TRBJ2-3; D gene uncertain. Germline lookup yields CDR1 MNHEY and CDR2 SVGAGI. This CDR3 comprises 14 residues. Trimming stripped 4 bases from V and 5 bases from J, with 13 bases between. The CDR3 region is CASSSPAGLDTQYF. As DNA, the CDR3 is TGTGCCAGCAGTTCCCCCGCTGGGCTAGATACGCAGTATTTT.

This clonotype has ten or more counts. CDR3 region: CASSRQGPPNSPLHF. The CDR3 nucleotides are TGTGCCAGCTCAAGACAGGGCCCGCCAAATTCACCCCTCCACTTT. The V and J genes are TRBV6-6 and TRBJ1-6; TRBD1 agrees at 7 bases. Germline values: CDR1 MNHNY, CDR2 SVGAGI (reference sequence). The CDR3 is made up of 15 amino acids. V shed 8 bases, J shed 7 bases, and the junction held 11 bases outside the gene matches.

In this sample, this clonotype is medium-sized. The V call is TRBV13, the J call TRBJ2-7, with TRBD1 matching over 8 bases. This CDR3 contains 15 residues. Per germline, CDR1 PRHDT and CDR2 FYEKMQ (reference sequence). V was pared by 3 bases and J by 6 bases, with 10 bases of the junction left unmatched. CDR3 loop: CASSFFDRGRREQYF. The CDR3 nucleotides read TGTGCCAGCAGCTTCTTCGACAGGGGACGGCGCGAGCAGTACTTC.

The chain recombines TRBV6-2 or TRBV6-3 with TRBJ2-5, with D hard to call. The germline V gene has CDR1 MNHEY and CDR2 SVGEGT. V was cut by 3 bases and J by 0 bases, with 8 bases left in between. The CDR3 has 14 amino acids. CDR3 loop: CASSYFSHQETQYF. The CDR3 DNA reads as TGTGCCAGCAGTTATTTTAGCCACCAAGAGACCCAGTACTTC.

This clonotype came up many times. The rearrangement joins TRBV5-6 to TRBJ2-1; TRBD1 aligns across 8 bases. V lost 5 bases and J lost 7; bases outside the gene matches: 8. The CDR3 consists of 14 residues. Germline CDR1 SGHDT, CDR2 YYEEEE. CDR3 protein: CASRDRALGNEQFF. The CDR3 DNA follows: TGTGCCAGCAGGGACAGGGCATTAGGGAATGAGCAGTTCTTC.

This clonotype appeared a few times. The V gene is TRBV6-5, the J gene TRBJ1-5; D unresolved. This CDR3 region has 13 residues. The V end lost 5 bases, the J end lost 5 bases, and 10 bases lay between the germline ends. The germline V gene encodes CDR1 MNHEY and CDR2 SVGAGI. The CDR3: CASSGAWDQPQHF. Here the CDR3 DNA reads TGTGCCAGCAGTGGAGCCTGGGATCAGCCCCAGCATTTT.